The rows below give T cell receptor beta chains drawn from one sample of a study of Ad26.COV2.S vaccination and SARS-CoV-2 variants. Profiling relied on immunoSEQ multiplex PCR, and the TCRdb table lists in-frame clones only, not all of them. The table includes approximately 280,000 clones, around 87% detected once. The sample here was peripheral blood, taken in a trial of Ad26.COV2.S vaccine versus placebo. These TCRs come from a person aged 18-65 years who received the Ad26.COV2.S COVID-19 vaccine or a placebo. CDR3s include the opening cysteine and the closing phenylalanine or tryptophan. A D gene is named only where the DNA matches it firmly. Some rows have no size entry. The others give once, few or many, or a class for an expanded clone.

v_gene: TRBV29-1; j_gene: TRBJ1-1; abundance: -; d_gene: -; CDR3nt: TGCAGCGTTGCCCCCTGGCCAGGGTACCCTGAAGCTTTCTTT; CDR3aa: CSVAPWPGYPEAFF
v_gene: TRBV5-8; j_gene: TRBJ1-2; abundance: -; d_gene: TRBD1; CDR3nt: TGTGCCAGCAACCACAGGGGGCGGTCGGCTGGCTACACCTTC; CDR3aa: CASNHRGRSAGYTF
v_gene: TRBV20-1; j_gene: TRBJ2-1; abundance: -; d_gene: -; CDR3nt: TGCAGTGCTAGTGACGCTCACTCCTACAATGAGCAGTTCTTC; CDR3aa: CSASDAHSYNEQFF
v_gene: TRBV5-6; j_gene: TRBJ2-5; abundance: once; d_gene: -; CDR3nt: TGTGCCAGCAGCTTGGAGGGAGACAGGCAGCACCTTCAAGAGACCCAGTACTTC; CDR3aa: CASSLEGDRQHLQETQYF
v_gene: TRBV7-9; j_gene: TRBJ1-5; abundance: -; d_gene: -; CDR3nt: TGTGCCAGCAGCTTTGGGGACGGACGCAATCAGCCCCAGCATTTT; CDR3aa: CASSFGDGRNQPQHF
v_gene: TRBV6-5; j_gene: TRBJ1-1; abundance: few; d_gene: -; CDR3nt: TGTGCCAGCAAGGGCAACACTGAAGCTTTCTTT; CDR3aa: CASKGNTEAFF
v_gene: TRBV4-3; j_gene: TRBJ2-5; abundance: -; d_gene: TRBD2; CDR3nt: TGCGCCAGCAGCCCCAGCGGGGGGGCCTCAGAGACCCAGTACTTC; CDR3aa: CASSPSGGASETQYF
v_gene: TRBV5-1; j_gene: TRBJ2-7; abundance: -; d_gene: -; CDR3nt: TGCGCCAGCAGCTTGGGAGGAGGGGGCTCCTACGAGCAGTACTTC; CDR3aa: CASSLGGGGSYEQYF
v_gene: TRBV18; j_gene: TRBJ1-2; abundance: -; d_gene: -; CDR3nt: TGTGCCAGCTCAAGGGCCGAGTCCGGCTATGGCTACACCTTC; CDR3aa: CASSRAESGYGYTF
v_gene: TRBV5-1; j_gene: TRBJ2-3; abundance: -; d_gene: TRBD1; CDR3nt: TGCGCCAGCAGCTTGGCGTGGGACAGGGGGCTAACAGATACGCAGTATTTT; CDR3aa: CASSLAWDRGLTDTQYF
v_gene: TRBV6-2/TRBV6-3; j_gene: TRBJ2-2; abundance: -; d_gene: -; CDR3nt: TGTGCCAGCAGTTACTTGGGGGCCGGGGAGCTGTTTTTT; CDR3aa: CASSYLGAGELFF
v_gene: TRBV7-9; j_gene: TRBJ1-2; abundance: -; d_gene: -; CDR3nt: TGTGCCAGCAGCTTGGAATACGCGGGGCATCGTTATGGCTACACCTTC; CDR3aa: CASSLEYAGHRYGYTF
v_gene: TRBV19; j_gene: TRBJ1-1; abundance: -; d_gene: TRBD1; CDR3nt: TGTGCCAGTAGTCAGAGACAGGGTTGGGACACTGAAGCTTTCTTT; CDR3aa: CASSQRQGWDTEAFF
v_gene: TRBV19; j_gene: TRBJ1-1; abundance: once; d_gene: -; CDR3nt: TGTGCCAGTAGTACCCGACAGGATAACACTGAAGCTTTCTTT; CDR3aa: CASSTRQDNTEAFF
v_gene: TRBV4-2; j_gene: TRBJ2-6; abundance: few; d_gene: -; CDR3nt: TGTGCCAGCAGCCAAGATTTAGGGGTGGGGGCCAACGTCCTGACTTTC; CDR3aa: CASSQDLGVGANVLTF
v_gene: TRBV18; j_gene: TRBJ1-2; abundance: -; d_gene: -; CDR3nt: TGTGCCAGCTCCGAGGGCCAGGACGACTATGGCTACACCTTC; CDR3aa: CASSEGQDDYGYTF
v_gene: TRBV7-7; j_gene: TRBJ2-5; abundance: -; d_gene: -; CDR3nt: TGTGCCAGCAGCTTAGGTGGAGGGCCCTGGGAGACCCAGTACTTC; CDR3aa: CASSLGGGPWETQYF
v_gene: TRBV27; j_gene: TRBJ2-7; abundance: -; d_gene: TRBD1; CDR3nt: TGTGCCAGCACCAGGCCGTCGACCGGGACAGGGGTTGAGCAGTACTTC; CDR3aa: CASTRPSTGTGVEQYF
v_gene: TRBV2; j_gene: TRBJ2-5; abundance: -; d_gene: TRBD1; CDR3nt: TGTGCCAGCAGTGTGGACAGGGGCCAAGAGACCCAGTACTTC; CDR3aa: CASSVDRGQETQYF
v_gene: TRBV5-6; j_gene: TRBJ2-7; abundance: -; d_gene: -; CDR3nt: TGTGCCAGCAGCCCCTCCGCGGGGTTCACCTACGAGCAGTACTTC; CDR3aa: CASSPSAGFTYEQYF
v_gene: TRBV5-1; j_gene: TRBJ1-3; abundance: -; d_gene: -; CDR3nt: TGCGCCAGCAGCTTAACAGGAGTCTCTGGAAACACCATATATTTT; CDR3aa: CASSLTGVSGNTIYF
v_gene: TRBV24-1; j_gene: TRBJ2-1; abundance: -; d_gene: TRBD2; CDR3nt: TGTGCCACCAGTGACCGGACTAGCGTCAATGAGCAGTTCTTC; CDR3aa: CATSDRTSVNEQFF